Listed here is a single T cell receptor beta chain. The antigen is unknown. The data are from a study of blood T cells in healthy people across ages. Using a J-beta primer mix together with a sample-barcoded 5' primer, a second PCR was run for roughly 6 to 12 cycles. TCRdb passed the 5' RACE reads through MiXCR, listing each CDR3 protein once. The sample lists some 1,000,000 distinct CDR3 sequences, 25% occurring once. Germline V gene lookup returns CDR1 SEHNR and CDR2 FQNEAQ (reference sequence). The length of the CDR3 is 12 residues. V lost 5 bases and J lost 13, with 14 bases in between. Each donor had ten milliliters of peripheral blood drawn. Study-wide points: Getting older went along with TCR beta diversity per million T cells dropping roughly linearly. More naive CD4+ cells and higher diversity were found in long-lived than in aged donors.

This sample was shared with a second study, whose subject was T cells of mothers and their children. That study reports: The authors found no persistent microchimeric T cell clones.

The chain couples TRBV7-9 to TRBJ1-4; D not certain. Sequenced input: blood. The origin of this receptor is a girl between 2 and 10 years old in good health. This CDR3 is CASSQGPGGLFF. For the CDR3, the DNA is TGTGCCAGCAGCCAAGGCCCAGGCGGACTGTTTTTT.